These T cell receptor beta chains were read from a single sample in a study of CD8 T cells in Susac syndrome. MiXCR, applied by TCRdb to the immunoSEQ multiplex PCR reads, yields one record per CDR3 protein. The sample holds roughly 200,000 distinct CDR3 sequences, over 75% seen once. Sequenced material: CD4+ T cells from PBMCs. The receptors here all came from a human donor with Susac syndrome. CDR3s include the opening cysteine and the closing phenylalanine or tryptophan. The D gene is left open where the match is weak. Expanded clones are given a class, and other clones once, few, many or no size at all.

j_call v_call d_call clone_size cdr3_nt cdr3_aa
TRBJ2-1 TRBV5-1 - - TGCGCCAGCAGCTTGGTAGTGGGGCGTAATGAGCAGTTCTTC CASSLVVGRNEQFF
TRBJ1-3 TRBV12-3/TRBV12-4 - - TGTGCCAGCAGTTTTGAGGGAGCCTCTGGAAACACCATATATTTT CASSFEGASGNTIYF
TRBJ1-4 TRBV5-1 TRBD1 once TGCGCCAGCAGGTCGCAACAGGGGGCGAAAGAAAAACTGTTTTTT CASRSQQGAKEKLFF
TRBJ2-3 TRBV4-2 TRBD2 - TGTGCCAGCAGCCACCCGACTAGCGGGGGGGCTGAGCAGTATTTT CASSHPTSGGAEQYF
TRBJ2-7 TRBV12-3/TRBV12-4 - - TGTGCCAGCAGTTTGAGCGGCTCCTACGAGCAGTACTTC CASSLSGSYEQYF
TRBJ2-1 TRBV4-1 TRBD2 - TGCGCCAGCAGCCTCCGGGGGGGGGCGGAGGGATACAATGAGCAGTTCTTC CASSLRGGAEGYNEQFF
TRBJ2-5 TRBV20-1 - - TGCAGTGCTAGAGATCTGAACTGGACGGGCCAAGAGACCCAGTACTTC CSARDLNWTGQETQYF
TRBJ2-7 TRBV5-1 TRBD2 - TGCGCCAGCAGCTTGGGAAGGAGACTAGCGGGAGACGAGCAGTACTTC CASSLGRRLAGDEQYF
TRBJ2-4 TRBV7-2 - - TGTGCCAGCAGCGCGGAAAACATTCAGTACTTC CASSAENIQYF
TRBJ2-3 TRBV7-9 - once TGTGCCAGCAGCGCCGCGAGGGGCAGTAGCACAGATACGCAGTATTTT CASSAARGSSTDTQYF
TRBJ2-3 TRBV12-3/TRBV12-4 TRBD2 - TGTGCCAGCAGTCCAACACGCAAAGGACTAGCGGTTAGCACAGATACGCAGTATTTT CASSPTRKGLAVSTDTQYF
TRBJ1-1 TRBV27 TRBD1 - TGTGCCAGCAGTACCGGGACAGGGGTAGTGGGCACTGAAGCTTTCTTT CASSTGTGVVGTEAFF
TRBJ2-7 TRBV20-1 - - TGCAGTGCGAGCCCGGGTGTAGCGGCCTCCTACGAGCAGTACTTC CSASPGVAASYEQYF
TRBJ2-5 TRBV5-6 TRBD2 - TGTGCCAGCAGCTTGAAACTAGCGGGGGGGTTGCAAGAGACCCAGTACTTC CASSLKLAGGLQETQYF
TRBJ2-5 TRBV20-1 TRBD1 - TGCAGTGCTAGAGATGACGGACAGGGGGCGGGTGAGACCCAGTACTTC CSARDDGQGAGETQYF
TRBJ2-5 TRBV6-1 - - TGTGCCAGCAGTGAAGGTCCGGGCCAGGGTCAGGAGACCCAGTACTTC CASSEGPGQGQETQYF
TRBJ2-1 TRBV20-1 - once TGCAGTGCTAGGGGGCTATCGGGCGCCGAGCAGTTCTTC CSARGLSGAEQFF
TRBJ2-5 TRBV20-1 TRBD1 - TGCAGTGGATACCGGGACAGGGTGGCAGAGACCCAGTACTTC CSGYRDRVAETQYF
TRBJ1-2 TRBV14 TRBD1 once TGTGCCAGCAGCCAAGTACGGACAGGGAGCCCCTATGGCTACACCTTC CASSQVRTGSPYGYTF
TRBJ1-1 TRBV7-2 - few TGTGCCAGCAGCTTGAAAATCACTGAAGCTTTCTTT CASSLKITEAFF
TRBJ2-2 TRBV2 - - TGTGCCAGCAGTGAATACGTCGCCACCGGGGAGCTGTTTTTT CASSEYVATGELFF
TRBJ2-3 TRBV5-1 - - TGCGCCAGCAGCTTGGGGGCGGGCCCGTACACAGATACGCAGTATTTT CASSLGAGPYTDTQYF
TRBJ2-1 TRBV18 TRBD2 once TGTGCCAGCTCACCACAGTTTAGCGGGAGCGGTGAGCAGTTCTTC CASSPQFSGSGEQFF
TRBJ1-1 TRBV19 - - TGTGCCAGTAGTATGTCGGGGGCTTTTGGGGTGAACACTGAAGCTTTCTTT CASSMSGAFGVNTEAFF
TRBJ2-1 TRBV6-2/TRBV6-3 TRBD2 - TGTGCCAGCAGGTTTGGACTAGCGGGGGAGCAGTTCTTC CASRFGLAGEQFF
TRBJ1-4 TRBV5-4 - - TGTGCCAGCAGCTTGTATGTGGGGGGCGCGGGCCAAAAACTGTTTTTT CASSLYVGGAGQKLFF
TRBJ2-3 TRBV5-1 - - TGTGCCAGCAGTCCAGGGGGGGATACGCAGTATTTT CASSPGGDTQYF
TRBJ2-5 TRBV6-5 TRBD1 - TGTGCCAGCAGTTATTATTCGACAGGGCTTGGCGAGACCCAGTACTTC CASSYYSTGLGETQYF
TRBJ2-3 TRBV7-9 - - TGTGCCAGCAGCTTGGGACCGGAACAAAGCACAGATACGCAGTATTTT CASSLGPEQSTDTQYF
TRBJ1-2 TRBV12-3/TRBV12-4 - - TGTGCCAGCAGTTTAGCGGGTCAGAACTATGGCTACACCTTC CASSLAGQNYGYTF
TRBJ1-4 TRBV20-1 - - TGCAGTGCTACCCAAGACAGGCAGGATGAAAAACTGTTTTTT CSATQDRQDEKLFF
TRBJ2-7 TRBV30 - - TGTGCCTGGGCGGCCCCCTACGAGCAGTACTTC CAWAAPYEQYF
TRBJ2-3 TRBV3-1 - - TGTGCCAGCAGCCAAGGAACCGGGGGCCTCAGCACAGATACGCAGTATTTT CASSQGTGGLSTDTQYF
TRBJ1-2 TRBV3-1 - - TGTGCCAGCAGCCTCTTGGACAGCATCTACGGCTACACCTTC CASSLLDSIYGYTF
TRBJ2-4 TRBV19 TRBD1 - TGTGCCAGTAGGAGACAGGGGGACATTCAGTACTTC CASRRQGDIQYF
TRBJ2-3 TRBV5-1 - - TGCGCCAGCTCAAGGGGGGGAGCAGATACGCAGTATTTT CASSRGGADTQYF
TRBJ1-2 TRBV19 - - TGTGCCAGTGGGACGGGGACGAGGGGCGGCTACACCTTC CASGTGTRGGYTF
TRBJ1-2 TRBV20-1 - - TGCAGTGCTAGCCCCTACGGGACAAAAGTTTTCGGCTACACCTTC CSASPYGTKVFGYTF
TRBJ2-7 TRBV10-3 - - TGTGCCATCAGTCTGAGACAGGTACCAGCCTACGAGCAGTACTTC CAISLRQVPAYEQYF
TRBJ2-1 TRBV7-3 TRBD2 few TGTGCCAGCAGCCCTCAAGCGGGGGGGGATGAGCAGTTCTTC CASSPQAGGDEQFF
TRBJ2-2 TRBV2 - - TGTGCCAGCAGTGAAGGCTCGTCCGGGGAGCTGTTTTTT CASSEGSSGELFF
TRBJ1-1 TRBV18 TRBD1 - TGTGCCAGCTCACCCCTACGACAGGGGGCGGAGACTGAAGCTTTCTTT CASSPLRQGAETEAFF
TRBJ2-1 TRBV5-4 - - TGTGCCAGCGCCCTAGACGGAGCCGGGGCCTACAATGAGCAGTTCTTC CASALDGAGAYNEQFF
TRBJ2-7 TRBV20-1 - - TGCAGTGCTCGGGGAAACAGCTACGAGCAGTACTTC CSARGNSYEQYF
TRBJ2-6 TRBV19 - - TGTGCCAGTAGTATTGGGTCAGGGGCCAACGTCCTGACTTTC CASSIGSGANVLTF
TRBJ2-7 TRBV28 TRBD2 - TGTGCCAGCAGCCCCGGAGGTAGCGGGAGGTACGAGCAGTACTTC CASSPGGSGRYEQYF
TRBJ2-1 TRBV2 - - TGTGCCAGCAGTTTCCTCAATGAGCAGTTCTTC CASSFLNEQFF
TRBJ2-5 TRBV30 - once TGTGCCTGGAGTGTAGTGATGGGAGAGACCCAGTACTTC CAWSVVMGETQYF
TRBJ2-1 TRBV4-1 TRBD2 once TGCGCCAGCAGCCAGGACGGGACTAGCGGGAACAATGAGCAGTTCTTC CASSQDGTSGNNEQFF
TRBJ2-2 TRBV5-6 TRBD1 - TGTGCCAGCAGCGTGGACAGGGGGCGGAACACCGGGGAGCTGTTTTTT CASSVDRGRNTGELFF
TRBJ1-4 TRBV7-2 - - TGTGCCAGCAGCTTAGTGTCGGGTGGGGGATCAACTAATGAAAAACTGTTTTTT CASSLVSGGGSTNEKLFF
TRBJ2-2 TRBV24-1 - - TGTGCCACCAGCCCGGACAATCCCGGGGAGCTGTTTTTT CATSPDNPGELFF
TRBJ2-1 TRBV6-2/TRBV6-3 - once TGTGCCAGCAGTTACTCGGTCGGGACGACCTACAATGAGCAGTTCTTC CASSYSVGTTYNEQFF
TRBJ1-1 TRBV6-5 - - TGTGCCACCAAGGTGGGGGGGATGAACACTGAAGCTTTCTTT CATKVGGMNTEAFF
TRBJ2-1 TRBV20-1 TRBD2 - TGCAGTGCTTCCGGGACTAGTTCCTACAATGAGCAGTTCTTC CSASGTSSYNEQFF
TRBJ1-5 TRBV18 - - TGTGCCAGCTCACCGGGGTTGGGCAATCAGCCCCAGCATTTT CASSPGLGNQPQHF
TRBJ2-1 TRBV20-1 TRBD2 - TGCAGTGCCATAGGACTAGCGGGGGCGGAAAATGAGCAGTTCTTC CSAIGLAGAENEQFF
TRBJ1-2 TRBV7-2 - once TGTGCCAGCAGCACTGATACAGGTTCCCACTATGGCTACACCTTC CASSTDTGSHYGYTF
TRBJ2-3 TRBV20-1 - - TGCAGTGCGACCCGACCAGGGGAGAGCACAGATACGCAGTATTTT CSATRPGESTDTQYF